The clone carrying this T cell receptor beta chain was seen many times. This entry is derived from a study of neurological immune-mediated disorders. The sorted libraries were prepared using 800,000 to 1,000,000 CD4+ or CD8+ T cells that had themselves been sorted. TCRdb re-called the 5' RACE reads with MiXCR, one entry per CDR3 protein. The sample records some 48,000 distinct CDR3 sequences, more than 5% being singletons. CDR3 size: 17 residues. Trimming stripped 4 bases from V and 4 bases from J, with 20 bases between. Germline V lookup: CDR1 SGHRS, CDR2 YFSETQ. The rearrangement uses TRBV5-1 and TRBJ1-4, with D possibly matching TRBD1 (5 bases). The material sequenced was CD4+ T cells from blood. This receptor was identified in a young woman with multiple sclerosis. For the CDR3, the DNA is TGCGCCAGCAGCCCGCGTTCGGTAACAGGAAATAATGAAAAACTGTTTTTT. It yields the protein CASSPRSVTGNNEKLFF. Looking up the rest from reference TRBV5-1 and TRBJ1-4 gives the full variable domain: KAGVTQTPRYLIKTRGQQVTLSCSPISGHRSVSWYQQTPGQGLQFLFEYFSETQRNKGNFPGRFSGRQFSNSRSEMNVSTLELGDSALYLCASSPRSVTGNNEKLFFGSGTQLSVL.